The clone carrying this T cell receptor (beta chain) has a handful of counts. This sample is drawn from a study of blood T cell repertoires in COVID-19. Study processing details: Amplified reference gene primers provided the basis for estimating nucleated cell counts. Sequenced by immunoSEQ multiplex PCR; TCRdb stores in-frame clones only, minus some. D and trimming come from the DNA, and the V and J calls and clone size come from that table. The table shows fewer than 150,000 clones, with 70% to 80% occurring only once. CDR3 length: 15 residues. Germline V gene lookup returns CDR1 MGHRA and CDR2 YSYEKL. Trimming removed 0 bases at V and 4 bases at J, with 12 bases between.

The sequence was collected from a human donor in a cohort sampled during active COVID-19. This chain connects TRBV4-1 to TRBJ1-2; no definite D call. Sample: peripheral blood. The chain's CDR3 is CASSQDSSQSYGYTF. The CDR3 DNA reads TGCGCCAGCAGCCAAGATAGTAGCCAGAGCTATGGCTACACCTTC.